These T cell receptor beta chains were read from a single sample in a study of molecular identifiers for immune sequencing clone quantification. TCRdb reprocessed the PCR reads with MiXCR, giving one entry per CDR3 protein. Of about 86,000 distinct CDR3 sequences listed, around 27% are singletons. Sequencing was performed on naive CD8+ T cells from blood, with Jurkat cell RNA spiked in. The receptors come from a human donor in good health. Some libraries in this study had Jurkat cell RNA spiked in. Both conserved end residues are part of each CDR3. A D gene is named only where the DNA matches it firmly. Clone size is given for some rows only: seen once, a few or many times, or a class if the clone is expanded.

V gene	D gene	clone size	J gene	CDR3 DNA	CDR3 protein
TRBV15	TRBD1	.	TRBJ2-7	TGTGCCACCAGCAACCGGACAGGGCTGTACAAGCAGTACTTC	CATSNRTGLYKQYF
TRBV7-9	.	.	TRBJ2-7	TGTGCCAGCAGCTTAGGGGCCCCCGAGCAGTACTTC	CASSLGAPEQYF
TRBV28	.	few	TRBJ1-3	TGTGCCAGCAGTGAACGACAGTTTACCCACTCTGGAAACACCATATATTTT	CASSERQFTHSGNTIYF
TRBV7-9	.	few	TRBJ1-1	TGTGCCAGCAGCTTTCCCGGGGCCCACATTGAGGGGGCTTTCTTT	CASSFPGAHIEGAFF
TRBV12-5	.	.	TRBJ1-1	TGTGCTAGTGGTTTAAACCCGGACGGATTGAACACTGAAGCTTTCTTT	CASGLNPDGLNTEAFF
TRBV7-3	.	.	TRBJ2-1	TGTGCCAGCACCCCACTAGCCTCCTACAATGAGCAGTTCTTC	CASTPLASYNEQFF
TRBV20-1	TRBD1	few	TRBJ1-5	TGCAGTGCTAGGGACGGACAGGGGATACAGCCCCAGCATTTT	CSARDGQGIQPQHF
TRBV7-9	.	many	TRBJ1-4	TGTGCCAGCAGATTAGACAGAACGGATGAAAAACTGTTTTTT	CASRLDRTDEKLFF
TRBV4-1	TRBD1	many	TRBJ1-1	TGCGCCAGCAGCGCGACAGGGGGCTTGAACACTGAAGCTTTCTTT	CASSATGGLNTEAFF
TRBV30	.	.	TRBJ1-5	TGTGCCTGGAGTCCCGGGGCTTGTCAGCCCCAGCATTTT	CAWSPGACQPQHF
TRBV7-9	.	many	TRBJ1-3	TGTGCCAGCAGCCCTTCAGGAAACACCATATATTTT	CASSPSGNTIYF
TRBV7-9	TRBD1	few	TRBJ1-6	TGTGCCAGCAGCCCCGGACAGGAATCGGCTTCACCCCTCCACTTT	CASSPGQESASPLHF
TRBV11-2	.	.	TRBJ2-7	TGTGCCAGCAGCTTAGTTCAGGGGCCTACCTACGAGCAGTACTTC	CASSLVQGPTYEQYF